This T cell receptor (beta chain) was captured by sequencing in a study of cytomegalovirus exposure and HLA in healthy donors. As concerns this clone: Its antigen remains unknown.

Study conclusions and caveats: Published work reported that the classifier diagnosed cytomegalovirus status with high specificity and sensitivity. According to the study, around 180 TCR beta chains were cytomegalovirus-associated. When a later analysis compared HLA-associated TCR beta chains with equally common others, the HLA-associated chains turned out to be more clonally expanded and to have lower generation probabilities.

The V and J ends lost 5 bases and 0 bases, in that order; junction bases with no gene match: 7. The CDR3 is 17 residues long. Looked up from germline, CDR1 is LGHNA and CDR2 is YSLEER. The PCR ran on 60 Vbeta and 13 Jbeta primers. Profiling relied on immunoSEQ multiplex PCR, and the TCRdb table lists in-frame clones only, not all of them. This listing includes 150,000 to 200,000 clones. What was sequenced was PBMCs. V gene TRBV4-3 combines with J gene TRBJ2-1; 10 bases map to TRBD2. The TCR sequence derives from a woman aged 55-69 years in good health and CMV-seronegative. In DNA form, the CDR3 reads TGCGCCAGCAGCACCTCTAGCGGGGGTCACTCCTACAATGAGCAGTTCTTC. Encoded protein: CASSTSSGGHSYNEQFF.